Following are 10 T cell receptor beta chains from one sample sequenced in a study of cytomegalovirus exposure and HLA in healthy donors. The PCR contained 60 Vbeta and 13 Jbeta primers. Measured with immunoSEQ multiplex PCR; TCRdb has only the in-frame clones, and not every one. This table has over 150,000 clones, around 63% appearing once. Sequences were obtained from PBMCs. Every receptor here comes from a woman between 18 and 29 years old in good health and CMV-seropositive.

The genes are TRBV29-1 and TRBJ2-3; TRBD2 matches at 9 bases. V lost 3 bases and J lost 7; bases outside the gene matches: 5. The CDR3 loop spans 13 amino acids. Germline V CDR1 and CDR2: SQVTM, ANQGSEA. The CDR3 DNA reads TGCAGCGTTGACCCTAGCGGGATAAATACGCAGTATTTT. It translates to CSVDPSGINTQYF.

V and J are TRBV5-4 and TRBJ2-1, with 10 bases identical to TRBD2. With 2 bases clipped from V and 8 bases from J, the junction kept 10 bases outside the gene matches. Germline V gene lookup returns CDR1 SGHNT and CDR2 YYREEE (reference sequence). This CDR3 has 16 residues. Here the CDR3 reads CASSFRLAGGRDEQFF. The CDR3 DNA sequence: TGTGCCAGCAGCTTCCGCTTAGCGGGGGGTAGGGATGAGCAGTTCTTC. The full variable domain, in which reference TRBV5-4 and TRBJ2-1 provide the parts outside the CDR3, is ETGVTQSPTHLIKTRGQQVTLRCSSQSGHNTVSWYQQALGQGPQFIFQYYREEENGRGNFPPRFSGLQFPNYSSELNVNALELDDSALYLCASSFRLAGGRDEQFFGPGTRLTVL.

The genes are TRBV4-3 and TRBJ2-7; D call uncertain. The CDR3 covers 13 residues. V lost 0 bases and J lost 1, with 4 bases in between. Germline V CDR1 and CDR2: LGHNA, YSLEER. CDR3 bases: TGCGCCAGCAGCCAAGATCAGTCCTACGAGCAGTACTTC. Translating gives CASSQDQSYEQYF.

V usage is TRBV27 and J usage is TRBJ1-6, with TRBD1 identical over 8 bases. The CDR3 covers 16 residues. The V segment lost 4 bases and the J segment 6 bases; nucleotides outside the gene matches: 8. Germline V CDR1 and CDR2: MNHEY, SMNVEV (reference sequence). The CDR3 nucleotides are TGTGCCAGCAGTTCGCCCGGACAGGGCCGTAATTCACCCCTCCACTTT. Amino acids: CASSSPGQGRNSPLHF.

The rearrangement joins TRBV5-1 to TRBJ1-2; D call uncertain. CDR3 size: 13 residues. The V gene's germline CDR1 is SGHRS and CDR2 YFSETQ. V lost 4 bases to trimming and J lost 6 bases, with 13 bases between them. This CDR3 reads CASSHFNLNGYTF. In nucleotides, the CDR3 is TGCGCCAGCAGCCACTTTAATTTGAATGGCTACACCTTC. Based on the CDR3 plus reference TRBV5-1 and TRBJ1-2, the full variable domain is KAGVTQTPRYLIKTRGQQVTLSCSPISGHRSVSWYQQTPGQGLQFLFEYFSETQRNKGNFPGRFSGRQFSNSRSEMNVSTLELGDSALYLCASSHFNLNGYTFGSGTRLTVV.

J is TRBJ2-1 and V is TRBV7-9; 10 bases align to TRBD1. The V and J ends lost 9 bases and 7 bases, in that order; junction bases with no gene match: 6. Germline V gene lookup returns CDR1 SEHNR and CDR2 FQNEAQ (reference sequence). This CDR3 contains 13 residues. CDR3 amino acids: CASHGQGVNEQFF. Here the CDR3 DNA reads TGTGCCAGTCACGGACAGGGGGTAAATGAGCAGTTCTTC.

The rearrangement joins TRBV4-1 to TRBJ2-2, with 7 bases fitting TRBD2. The germline V gene encodes CDR1 MGHRA and CDR2 YSYEKL. The CDR3 spans 15 residues. V dropped 3 bases and J dropped 1; count of bases not matched to a gene: 2. Here the CDR3 DNA reads TGCGCCAGCAGCCAGGGCGGGGGGAACACCGGGGAGCTGTTTTTT. It codes for CASSQGGGNTGELFF.

The chain couples TRBV13 to TRBJ2-4; 8 bases match TRBD2. Per the germline V gene, CDR1 is PRHDT and CDR2 is FYEKMQ (reference sequence). The CDR3 is made up of 15 amino acids. The V gene end was trimmed by 1 base and the J gene end by 7 bases; junction bases not matched to a gene: 6. CDR3 protein: CASSLVGRAENIQYF. The DNA of the CDR3 is TGTGCCAGCAGCTTAGTCGGGAGGGCCGAGAACATTCAGTACTTC.

The chain uses TRBV6-5 and TRBJ1-2; 12 positions agree with TRBD1. Germline lookup yields CDR1 MNHEY and CDR2 SVGAGI. CDR3 length equals 14 residues. J was trimmed by 8 bases and V by 0 bases; bases with no gene match: 1. CDR3: CASSYSGTGGGYTF. In DNA form, the CDR3 reads TGTGCCAGCAGTTACTCAGGGACAGGGGGCGGCTACACCTTC.

V gene TRBV29-1 combines with J gene TRBJ2-7; D not certain. CDR3 length equals 12 residues. V lost 0 bases to trimming and J lost 5 bases, with 8 bases between them. Per germline, CDR1 SQVTM and CDR2 ANQGSEA. The CDR3 DNA reads TGCAGCGTTGAAGATGCGAGTGACGAGCAGTACTTC. It yields the protein CSVEDASDEQYF.